A selection of T cell receptor beta chains follows, all from one sample in a study of glioma-infiltrating T cells after dendritic cell vaccination. Clones were sequenced by immunoSEQ multiplex PCR, and TCRdb holds only the in-frame ones, with some missing. The data show some 91,000 clones, approximately 80% seen once. The sequencing here drew on blood, taken after dendritic cell vaccination. These TCRs come from a human donor with glioblastoma. The conserved cysteine and the conserved F or W are not part of the CDR3 here.

>TRBV15|13|TRBJ1-5
ATSRGQGRVQPQH
>TRBV9|14|TRBJ1-1
ASSPSPRHPNTEAF
>TRBV4-1|13|TRBJ1-4
ASSGVQANNEKLF
>TRBV11-3|11|TRBJ1-1
ASSLERGTEAF
>TRBV5-6|13|TRBJ2-1
ASSLAALAGREQF
>TRBV25-1|11|TRBJ1-1
ASSEWGQFEAF
>TRBV10-3|11|TRBJ2-3
AIRTAVTDTQY
>TRBV10-3|12|TRBJ2-2
AISEADWAGELF
>TRBV6-6|10|TRBJ1-2
ASSPGQHGYT
>TRBV30|11|TRBJ1-1
AWSVRGPTEAF
>TRBV5-4|14|TRBJ2-3
ASSLDSTQTTDTQY
>TRBV5-1|14|TRBJ1-3
ASSYAGPNSGNTIY
>TRBV5-4|12|TRBJ2-1
ASRAMGGGNEQF
>TRBV5-1|13|TRBJ2-3
ASSLASGITDTQY
>TRBV5-1|13|TRBJ2-1
ASRGGSSGANEQF
>TRBV6-5|11|TRBJ2-1
ASSSPVSPKQF
>TRBV29-1|12|TRBJ1-2
SVEESGRSYGYT
>TRBV6-1|15|TRBJ1-5
ASSEAIQGGGNQPQH
>TRBV7-9|13|TRBJ1-4
ASSRWTGDNEKLF
>TRBV5-1|10|TRBJ1-1
ASSQDRVEAF
>TRBV13|14|TRBJ2-1
ASSDTTDRGDNEQF
>TRBV27|9|TRBJ2-3
ASSLTDTQY
>TRBV19|13|TRBJ1-1
ASRKLQVGDTEAF
>TRBV7-9|10|TRBJ1-1
ASSTTVSEAF
>TRBV29-1|13|TRBJ1-5
SVEVRDRVRQPQH